A selection of T cell receptor beta chains follows, all from one sample in a study of identical twins. TCRdb reprocessed the 5' RACE reads via MiXCR and lists one record per CDR3 protein. Altogether 700,000 to 950,000 distinct CDR3 sequences are present, about 12% being singletons, with the ten largest covering around 1.5%. The same sample was also used in a study of yellow fever vaccine responses in identical twins.

Sequenced sample: PBMCs. These receptors all come from a woman between 18 and 29 years old in good health. CDR3s include the opening cysteine and the closing phenylalanine or tryptophan. A D gene is named only where the DNA matches it firmly. Size values are once, few and many counts, or a class for expanded clones, and some rows have none.

j_call	v_call	d_call	clone_size	cdr3_aa	cdr3_nt
TRBJ1-6	TRBV9	.	few	CASSARDGYSPLHF	TGTGCCAGCAGCGCCCGGGACGGCTACTCACCCCTCCACTTT
TRBJ2-1	TRBV15	TRBD2	.	CATSEETSGLSNSYNEQFF	TGTGCCACCAGCGAGGAGACTAGCGGGCTCAGTAATTCCTACAATGAGCAGTTCTTC
TRBJ2-2	TRBV28	.	.	CASSSSGRVTTNTGELFF	TGTGCCAGCAGTTCCTCGGGCAGGGTAACGACGAACACCGGGGAGCTGTTTTTT
TRBJ1-1	TRBV6-6	.	few	CASRQPGDTEAFF	TGTGCCAGCCGACAGCCCGGGGACACTGAAGCTTTCTTT
TRBJ2-7	TRBV28	.	.	CASIEGVATYEQYF	TGTGCCAGCATTGAAGGGGTAGCGACCTACGAGCAGTACTTC
TRBJ1-2	TRBV7-8	.	many	CASSGRGGDNYGYTF	TGTGCCAGCAGCGGCAGGGGAGGGGATAACTATGGCTACACCTTC
TRBJ2-3	TRBV24-1	.	few	CATSALGGERADTQYF	TGTGCCACCAGTGCGTTGGGGGGAGAAAGGGCAGATACGCAGTATTTT
TRBJ2-1	TRBV10-2	TRBD2	.	CASSESFRASGGSHEQFF	TGCGCCAGCAGTGAGTCCTTCCGAGCTAGCGGGGGTTCGCATGAGCAGTTCTTC
TRBJ1-2	TRBV28	.	many	CASSRSPGGYGYTF	TGTGCCAGCAGCCGCTCCCCGGGGGGCTATGGCTACACCTTC
TRBJ2-2	TRBV7-6	.	.	CASSPGSIGELFF	TGTGCCAGCAGCCCGGGCTCCATCGGGGAGCTGTTTTTT
TRBJ1-2	TRBV29-1	.	.	CSVDKAYGYTF	TGCAGCGTTGATAAAGCCTATGGCTACACCTTC
TRBJ2-2	TRBV4-1	TRBD2	few	CASSQGIAGVATGELFF	TGCGCCAGCAGCCAAGGGATAGCGGGAGTTGCCACCGGGGAGCTGTTTTTT
TRBJ1-4	TRBV12-3/TRBV12-4	TRBD1	few	CASSSRQGAWNEKLFF	TGTGCCAGCAGTTCGCGACAGGGGGCGTGGAATGAAAAACTGTTTTTT
TRBJ1-1	TRBV9	TRBD1	many	CASTQGAFGVTEAFF	TGTGCCAGCACCCAGGGGGCGTTTGGGGTCACTGAAGCTTTCTTT
TRBJ1-1	TRBV4-1	.	.	CASSPGRGRSDTEAFF	TGCGCCAGCAGCCCCGGACGTGGCCGTTCGGATACTGAAGCTTTCTTT
TRBJ2-6	TRBV7-9	TRBD1	few	CASSPRTGDSGANVLTF	TGTGCCAGCAGCCCGCGGACAGGGGACTCTGGGGCCAACGTCCTGACTTTC
TRBJ2-5	TRBV15	TRBD2	.	CATSRDQGLAGVQQETQYF	TGTGCCACCAGCAGAGATCAAGGACTAGCGGGGGTTCAACAAGAGACCCAGTACTTC
TRBJ2-3	TRBV7-8	.	.	CASSALDRPQAFRDTQYF	TGTGCCAGCAGCGCCCTTGACAGGCCCCAGGCGTTTAGAGATACGCAGTATTTT
TRBJ2-1	TRBV5-1	.	.	CASSFLTGRTDEQFF	TGCGCCAGCAGCTTCCTGACAGGTAGGACAGATGAGCAGTTCTTC
TRBJ2-5	TRBV6-1	.	few	CASSGTGTQETQYF	TGTGCCAGCAGTGGCACCGGGACCCAAGAGACCCAGTACTTC
TRBJ1-2	TRBV12-3/TRBV12-4	.	few	CASSLGSPTGGYTF	TGTGCCAGCAGTTTGGGCAGCCCTACGGGCGGCTACACCTTC
TRBJ1-1	TRBV4-2	.	few	CASSQGVGPSLAFF	TGTGCCAGCAGCCAAGGTGTTGGGCCAAGCCTGGCTTTCTTT
TRBJ1-5	TRBV10-2	TRBD1	.	CASSDGTGTSQPQHF	TGCGCCAGCAGTGATGGGACAGGGACGTCGCAGCCCCAGCATTTT